The T cell receptor (beta chain) described here comes from a study of early T cells in non-severe SARS-CoV-2 infection. Overall study: Sequencing used unsorted whole-blood bulk RNA, so chains lack pairing.

Individual cDNA molecules carried attached unique molecular identifiers. TCRdb reprocessed the 5' RACE reads with MiXCR, giving one entry per CDR3 protein. The table has tens of thousands of distinct CDR3 sequences, 7% to 9.5% seen once; the top ten hold over 10%. Sequencing used whole blood, obtained at baseline. This TCR came from an adult who was a healthcare worker with PCR-confirmed SARS-CoV-2 infection or an uninfected control (not recorded which).

This CDR3 is CASSKSRDRGTYEQYF. The DNA of the CDR3 is TGTGCCAGCAGTAAGAGCCGGGACAGGGGAACCTACGAGCAGTACTTC. The chain links TRBV6-5 to TRBJ2-7, with 10 bases identical to TRBD1. The CDR3 is made up of 16 amino acids. V lost 5 bases and J lost 2; bases outside the gene matches: 9. Germline V CDR1 and CDR2: MNHEY, SVGAGI.